Listed here are 11 T cell receptor beta chains from one sample, sequenced in a study of blood T cell repertoires in COVID-19. Repertoires were generated with immunoSEQ multiplex PCR, while TCRdb's copy carries only in-frame clones and drops some. The sample yields 250,000 to 350,000 clones, around four fifths seen once. Sample: peripheral blood. The receptors come from a woman aged 50 to 60 with acute or convalescent COVID-19.

This chain joins TRBV5-4 and TRBJ2-3; 10 bases agree with TRBD2. V lost 1 base and J lost 2; bases outside the gene matches: 4. This CDR3 is built from 16 residues. Germline V lookup: CDR1 SGHNT, CDR2 YYREEE (reference sequence). In DNA, the CDR3 is TGTGCCAGCAGCTTGAGGCTAGCGGGGGTCACAGATACGCAGTATTTT. It translates to CASSLRLAGVTDTQYF. The full variable domain, rest sourced from reference TRBV5-4 and TRBJ2-3, is ETGVTQSPTHLIKTRGQQVTLRCSSQSGHNTVSWYQQALGQGPQFIFQYYREEENGRGNFPPRFSGLQFPNYSSELNVNALELDDSALYLCASSLRLAGVTDTQYFGPGTRLTVL.

This clone has just a few counts. The chain links TRBV9 to TRBJ1-6; the D gene is possibly TRBD1 (5 bases). The CDR3 runs to 14 residues. Germline V CDR1 and CDR2: SGDLS, YYNGEE. The V and J ends lost 4 bases and 10 bases respectively, with 15 bases between them. This CDR3 is CASSRGDLGSPLHF. The CDR3 DNA sequence: TGTGCCAGCAGCCGGGGGGACCTTGGATCACCCCTCCACTTT.

The chain couples TRBV25-1 to TRBJ1-6; D ambiguous. V was trimmed by 6 bases and J by 10 bases, leaving 16 bases between them. The germline V gene encodes CDR1 MGHDK and CDR2 SYGVNS. The CDR3 extends over 14 amino acids. CDR3 in DNA: TGTGCCAGCAGCCTGGGAGGCGTAAACTCACCCCTCCACTTT. Translation gives CASSLGGVNSPLHF. Combining the CDR3 with reference TRBV25-1 and TRBJ1-6 gives the whole variable domain EADIYQTPRYLVIGTGKKITLECSQTMGHDKMYWYQQDPGMELHLIHYSYGVNSTEKGDLSSESTVSRIRTEHFPLTLESARPSHTSQYLCASSLGGVNSPLHFGNGTRLTVT.

The rearrangement links TRBV29-1 to TRBJ2-7; 7 positions agree with TRBD1. The CDR3 runs to 12 residues. Germline V gene data show CDR1 as SQVTM and CDR2 as ANQGSEA. J gave up 4 bases and V 4 bases, and 4 bases lay outside the gene matches. Written as DNA, the CDR3 is TGCAGCGTTGCCCAGACAGGGTACGAGCAGTACTTC. Translation: CSVAQTGYEQYF.

The rearrangement links TRBV29-1 to TRBJ2-3; 7 nucleotides align to TRBD2. Germline V lookup: CDR1 SQVTM, CDR2 ANQGSEA. V was pared by 3 bases and J by 4 bases, with 4 bases of the junction left unmatched. This CDR3 spans 13 amino acids. CDR3 protein: CSVEAGAADTQYF. CDR3 sequence (DNA): TGCAGCGTTGAGGCGGGAGCGGCAGATACGCAGTATTTT.

This clone has only one observation. V usage is TRBV19 and J usage is TRBJ2-3; 8 bases fit TRBD2. CDR1 is LNHDA and CDR2 is SQIVND in the germline V gene (reference sequence). CDR3 length: 14 residues. V lost 7 bases, J lost 4 bases, and 7 bases stayed unmatched. CDR3 amino acids: CASNPGGPPDTQYF. As DNA, the CDR3 is TGTGCCAGTAACCCGGGAGGGCCGCCAGATACGCAGTATTTT. Looking up the rest from reference TRBV19 and TRBJ2-3 gives the full variable domain: DGGITQSPKYLFRKEGQNVTLSCEQNLNHDAMYWYRQDPGQGLRLIYYSQIVNDFQKGDIAEGYSVSREKKESFPLTVTSAQKNPTAFYLCASNPGGPPDTQYFGPGTRLTVL.

The rearrangement links TRBV9 to TRBJ1-5; the D gene is possibly TRBD1 (5 bases). V gave up 7 bases and J gave up 5 bases, with 16 bases separating them. Germline CDR1 and CDR2: SGDLS and YYNGEE. The CDR3 is made up of 14 amino acids. CDR3 sequence: CASAPQGDHQPQHF. In DNA form, the CDR3 reads TGTGCCAGCGCCCCCCAGGGCGACCATCAGCCCCAGCATTTT.

Ten or more counts support this clone. The V and J genes are TRBV11-2 and TRBJ2-3, with TRBD2 identical over 8 bases. The CDR3 consists of 17 residues. J gave up 6 bases and V 4 bases, and 15 bases lay outside the gene matches. CDR1 is SGHAT and CDR2 is FQNNGV in the germline V gene. CDR3: CASSSGLLGGGLDTQYF. The CDR3 coding sequence is TGTGCCAGCAGCTCGGGACTTCTCGGGGGGGGGTTGGATACGCAGTATTTT.

This chain connects TRBV6-2 or TRBV6-3 to TRBJ2-5; possibly TRBD2 for D (5 bases). V was clipped by 5 bases and J by 4 bases, with 23 bases between them. The germline V gene has CDR1 MNHEY and CDR2 SVGEGT. The length of the CDR3 is 17 residues. The CDR3 DNA sequence: TGTGCCAGCAGTCACACCCAAGCGCGGGCAGTAGGAGAGACCCAGTACTTC. Protein: CASSHTQARAVGETQYF.

V is TRBV5-1 and J is TRBJ1-1, with D perhaps matching TRBD1 (6 bases). Trimming took off 7 bases at V and 0 bases at J, with 16 bases between the two ends. This CDR3 spans 15 amino acids. The germline V gene has CDR1 SGHRS and CDR2 YFSETQ. The DNA for the CDR3 is TGCGCCAGCGGACCGGACAGCTTAATGAACACTGAAGCTTTCTTT. This encodes CASGPDSLMNTEAFF.

The chain carries TRBV27 and TRBJ2-5; a weak D match, TRBD2 (6 bases). The CDR3 runs 11 residues. Trimming left V 6 bases short and J 7 bases short, with 9 bases between. Per the germline V gene, CDR1 is MNHEY and CDR2 is SMNVEV (reference sequence). The CDR3 reads CASSYSGTQYF. In DNA form, the CDR3 reads TGTGCCAGCAGCTATAGCGGGACCCAGTACTTC.